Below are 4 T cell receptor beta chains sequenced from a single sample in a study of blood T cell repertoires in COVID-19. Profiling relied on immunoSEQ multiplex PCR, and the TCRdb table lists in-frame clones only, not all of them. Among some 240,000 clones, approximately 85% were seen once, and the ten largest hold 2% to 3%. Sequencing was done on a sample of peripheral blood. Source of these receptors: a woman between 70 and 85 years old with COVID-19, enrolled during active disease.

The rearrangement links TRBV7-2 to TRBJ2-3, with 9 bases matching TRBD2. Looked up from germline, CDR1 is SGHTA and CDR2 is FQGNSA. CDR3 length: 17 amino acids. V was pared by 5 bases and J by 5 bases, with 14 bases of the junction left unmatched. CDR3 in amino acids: CASSPGARGGLRDTQYF. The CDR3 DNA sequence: TGTGCCAGCAGCCCCGGGGCGCGGGGGGGCTTGCGAGATACGCAGTATTTT.

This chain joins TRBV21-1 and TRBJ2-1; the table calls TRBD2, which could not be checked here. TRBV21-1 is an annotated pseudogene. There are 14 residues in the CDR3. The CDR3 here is CASSKAPLYNEQFF. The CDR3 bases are TGTGCCAGCAGCAAAGCCCCCCTTTACAATGAGCAGTTCTTC.

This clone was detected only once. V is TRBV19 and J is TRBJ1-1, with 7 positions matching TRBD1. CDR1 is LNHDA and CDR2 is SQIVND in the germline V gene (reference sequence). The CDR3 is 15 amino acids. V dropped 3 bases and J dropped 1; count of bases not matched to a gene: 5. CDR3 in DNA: TGTGCCAGTAGTATGTCAGGGACAGCGAACACTGAAGCTTTCTTT. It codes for CASSMSGTANTEAFF.

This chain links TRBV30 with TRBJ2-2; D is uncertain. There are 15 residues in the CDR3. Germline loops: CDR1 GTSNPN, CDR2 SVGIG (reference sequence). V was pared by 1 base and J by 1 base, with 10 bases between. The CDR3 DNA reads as TGTGCCTGGAGTGCTGTGCGAGGGAACACCGGGGAGCTGTTTTTT. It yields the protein CAWSAVRGNTGELFF.